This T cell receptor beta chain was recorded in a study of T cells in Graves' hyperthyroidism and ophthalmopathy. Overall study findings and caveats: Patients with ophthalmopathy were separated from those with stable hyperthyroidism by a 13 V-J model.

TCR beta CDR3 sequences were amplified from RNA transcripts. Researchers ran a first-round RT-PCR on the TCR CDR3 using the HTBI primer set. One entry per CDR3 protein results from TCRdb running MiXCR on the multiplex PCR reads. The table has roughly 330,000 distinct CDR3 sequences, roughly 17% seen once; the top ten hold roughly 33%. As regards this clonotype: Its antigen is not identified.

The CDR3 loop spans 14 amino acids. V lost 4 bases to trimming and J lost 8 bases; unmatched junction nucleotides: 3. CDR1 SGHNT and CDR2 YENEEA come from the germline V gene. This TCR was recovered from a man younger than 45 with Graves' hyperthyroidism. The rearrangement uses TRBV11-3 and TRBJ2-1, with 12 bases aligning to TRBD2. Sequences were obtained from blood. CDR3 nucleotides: TGTGCCAGCAGCTCTAGCGGGAGGGTTTATGAGCAGTTCTTC. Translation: CASSSSGRVYEQFF. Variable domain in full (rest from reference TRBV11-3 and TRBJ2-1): EAGVVQSPRYKIIEKKQPVAFWCNPISGHNTLYWYLQNLGQGPELLIRYENEEAVDDSQLPKDRFSAERLKGVDSTLKIQPAELGDSAVYLCASSSSGRVYEQFFGPGTRLTVL.